This record concerns one T cell receptor (beta chain) sequence. This record comes from a study of T cell changes during pregnancy in multiple sclerosis. Libraries were prepared by immunoSEQ multiplex PCR; TCRdb keeps only in-frame clonotypes and omits some of them. The sample includes about 70,000 clones, less than 95% of them seen just once. Germline CDR1 LNHDA, CDR2 SQIVND (reference sequence). The V gene lost 4 bases and the J gene lost 3 bases, with 15 bases spanning the gap. The CDR3 is 15 amino acids. The J gene is TRBJ2-5, the V gene TRBV19; D perhaps matches TRBD2 (7 bases). This sequence originates from a female donor with multiple sclerosis, enrolled in a pregnancy study. The sample consisted of peripheral blood, taken in the third trimester of pregnancy. The CDR3 DNA sequence: TGTGCCAGTAGTAATCGGGGGGCGGTAGAAGAGACCCAGTACTTC. It codes for CASSNRGAVEETQYF.